A selection of T cell receptor beta chains follows, all from one sample in a study of cytomegalovirus exposure and HLA in healthy donors. Only in-frame clones appear in the TCRdb table, and some are missing; sequencing was by immunoSEQ multiplex PCR. The data show about 190,000 clones, roughly 74% seen once. The sample was PBMCs. The receptors were gathered from a woman aged 25 to 39 in good health and CMV-seropositive. CDR3s include the opening cysteine and the closing phenylalanine or tryptophan. D genes are given only for firm matches. Not every row has a clone size; where given, it reads once, few, many or a size class.

D gene: TRBD2
clone size: once
J gene: TRBJ2-1
V gene: TRBV4-3
CDR3 protein: CASSRSTGGGSYNEQFF
CDR3 DNA: TGCGCCAGCAGCCGATCAACGGGGGGTGGCTCCTACAATGAGCAGTTCTTC

D gene: TRBD2
clone size: once
J gene: TRBJ2-3
V gene: TRBV5-5
CDR3 protein: CACQDSGLAGDTQYF
CDR3 DNA: TGTGCCTGCCAAGACAGCGGACTAGCGGGAGATACGCAGTATTTT

D gene: TRBD2
clone size: -
J gene: TRBJ2-3
V gene: TRBV9
CDR3 protein: CASSGTIAGGVPNF
CDR3 DNA: TGTGCCAGCAGCGGGACCATAGCGGGAGGGGTCCCGAACTTT

D gene: -
clone size: once
J gene: TRBJ1-4
V gene: TRBV5-1
CDR3 protein: CASSLPRGGNEKLFF
CDR3 DNA: TGCGCCAGCAGCTTGCCCCGGGGGGGTAATGAAAAACTGTTTTTT

D gene: TRBD1
clone size: -
J gene: TRBJ2-1
V gene: TRBV19
CDR3 protein: CASSRQGANEQFF
CDR3 DNA: TGTGCCAGTAGCAGACAGGGGGCAAATGAGCAGTTCTTC

D gene: -
clone size: -
J gene: TRBJ1-1
V gene: TRBV15
CDR3 protein: CATSREGGDTEAFF
CDR3 DNA: TGTGCCACCAGCAGAGAGGGAGGGGACACTGAAGCTTTCTTT

D gene: TRBD1
clone size: -
J gene: TRBJ2-5
V gene: TRBV5-1
CDR3 protein: CATRETRQGQETQYF
CDR3 DNA: TGCGCCACCCGCGAAACCCGACAGGGCCAAGAGACCCAGTACTTC

D gene: -
clone size: -
J gene: TRBJ2-1
V gene: TRBV5-5
CDR3 protein: CASSLIGDSPYNEQFF
CDR3 DNA: TGTGCCAGCAGCTTGATTGGGGACTCGCCCTACAATGAGCAGTTCTTC

D gene: TRBD1
clone size: -
J gene: TRBJ1-1
V gene: TRBV29-1
CDR3 protein: CSVDWDRGNEAFF
CDR3 DNA: TGCAGCGTTGATTGGGACAGGGGTAATGAAGCTTTCTTT

D gene: TRBD1
clone size: -
J gene: TRBJ2-7
V gene: TRBV9
CDR3 protein: CASSVLPGQAYEQYF
CDR3 DNA: TGTGCCAGCAGCGTGCTTCCGGGACAGGCGTACGAGCAGTACTTC

D gene: TRBD2
clone size: -
J gene: TRBJ2-1
V gene: TRBV28
CDR3 protein: CASSGGTSYNEQFF
CDR3 DNA: TGTGCCAGCAGCGGGGGGACCTCTTACAATGAGCAGTTCTTC

D gene: TRBD2
clone size: -
J gene: TRBJ2-7
V gene: TRBV19
CDR3 protein: CASSPGTSGRAYEQYF
CDR3 DNA: TGTGCCAGTAGTCCGGGGACTAGCGGGAGGGCCTACGAGCAGTACTTC

D gene: TRBD1
clone size: -
J gene: TRBJ1-2
V gene: TRBV5-4
CDR3 protein: CASSTDRGGYGYTF
CDR3 DNA: TGTGCCAGCAGCACGGACAGGGGGGGGTATGGCTACACCTTC

D gene: -
clone size: -
J gene: TRBJ2-5
V gene: TRBV11-3
CDR3 protein: CASSLDPGIQETQYF
CDR3 DNA: TGTGCCAGCAGCTTAGATCCAGGGATCCAAGAGACCCAGTACTTC

D gene: TRBD1
clone size: -
J gene: TRBJ2-4
V gene: TRBV30
CDR3 protein: CAWSPQGYIQYF
CDR3 DNA: TGTGCCTGGAGTCCACAGGGGTACATTCAGTACTTC

D gene: -
clone size: -
J gene: TRBJ2-6
V gene: TRBV19
CDR3 protein: CASAQGSSGANVLTF
CDR3 DNA: TGTGCCAGCGCTCAGGGGTCCTCTGGGGCCAACGTCCTGACTTTC

D gene: -
clone size: -
J gene: TRBJ2-5
V gene: TRBV4-2
CDR3 protein: CASSQGGHTQTETQYF
CDR3 DNA: TGTGCCAGCAGCCAAGGGGGACACACCCAAACAGAGACCCAGTACTTC

D gene: TRBD1
clone size: -
J gene: TRBJ1-6
V gene: TRBV4-1
CDR3 protein: CASSQPTGGMDSPLHF
CDR3 DNA: TGCGCCAGCAGCCAACCTACAGGGGGCATGGATTCACCCCTCCACTTT